What follows are 7 T cell receptor beta chains derived from one specimen sequenced in a study of shared clonotypes between healthy human individuals. Method: immunoSEQ multiplex PCR; TCRdb's copy keeps in-frame clones and lacks some. There are roughly 600,000 clones in the sample; 95% to 98% occur only once, and 0.3% to 0.35% lies in the top ten. Naive CD8 cells lacked CD45RO, underwent positive selection for CCR7 and left out terminally differentiated effector memory CD45RA+ cells. The source material was naive CD8+ T cells sorted from blood. The receptors stem from a man in his thirties or forties in good health.

The chain recombines TRBV5-6 with TRBJ2-7; no firm D call. The V end was cut by 0 bases, the J end by 3 bases, with 16 bases between. CDR1 SGHDT and CDR2 YYEEEE come from the germline V gene. There are 16 residues in the CDR3. The CDR3 region has the DNA TGTGCCAGCAGCTTGGCTGCAGACCTAGTTGACTACGAGCAGTACTTC. Its translation is CASSLAADLVDYEQYF.

The rearrangement uses TRBV9 and TRBJ2-7; 10 bases align to TRBD1. This CDR3 contains 13 residues. J gave up 7 bases and V 3 bases, and 4 bases lay outside the gene matches. Germline values: CDR1 SGDLS, CDR2 YYNGEE. CDR3 residues: CASSEGTGEEQYF. DNA for the CDR3: TGTGCCAGCAGCGAAGGGACAGGGGAGGAGCAGTACTTC.

The chain uses TRBV27 and TRBJ2-7; D gene ambiguous. Germline values: CDR1 MNHEY, CDR2 SMNVEV (reference sequence). This CDR3 spans 13 amino acids. V was clipped by 6 bases and J by 5 bases, with 14 bases between them. CDR3 coding DNA: TGTGCCAGCAGCATAAACCAACGCCACGAGCAGTACTTC. Its protein is CASSINQRHEQYF.

V gene TRBV19 combines with J gene TRBJ2-1, with 10 bases matching TRBD1. V gave up 3 bases and J gave up 9 bases; unmatched junction bases: 8. Per germline, CDR1 LNHDA and CDR2 SQIVND (reference sequence). This CDR3 has 15 residues. The CDR3 loop reads CASSIGQGVSGEQFF. The DNA for the CDR3 is TGTGCCAGTAGTATCGGACAGGGGGTTTCCGGTGAGCAGTTCTTC.

The chain links TRBV5-4 to TRBJ2-7; 7 bases are a match to TRBD2. The J segment lost 4 bases and the V segment lost 2 bases, leaving 9 bases of the junction unmatched. Looked up from germline, CDR1 is SGHNT and CDR2 is YYREEE (reference sequence). The CDR3 is made up of 15 amino acids. The chain's CDR3 is CASSFAPSGSYEQYF. Here the CDR3 DNA reads TGTGCCAGCAGCTTTGCTCCTAGCGGAAGTTACGAGCAGTACTTC.

The chain has TRBV5-5 and TRBJ2-1; the match to TRBD2 covers 7 bases. The CDR3 runs to 15 residues. From germline, CDR1 is SGHKS and CDR2 YYEKEE (reference sequence). V shed 1 base, J shed 3 bases, and the junction held 4 bases outside the gene matches. This CDR3 is CASSLKRGYYNEQFF. CDR3 sequence (DNA): TGTGCCAGCAGCTTGAAGCGGGGCTACTACAATGAGCAGTTCTTC.

CDR3 loop: CASSFDGYQPQHF. The CDR3 region has the DNA TGTGCCAGCAGTTTTGATGGATATCAGCCCCAGCATTTT. The genes are TRBV28 and TRBJ1-5; no definite D call. CDR3 length equals 13 residues. Germline lookup yields CDR1 MDHEN and CDR2 SYDVKM. V shed 3 bases and J shed 5 bases, with 8 bases lying between them.